This T cell receptor (beta chain) was identified in a study of blood T cell repertoires in COVID-19. About the study: Samples of COVID-19 (acute and convalescent) were obtained from the United States, Italy and Spain.

This clone came up a few times. In the original analysis: Amplifying reference gene primers gave estimates of nucleated cell counts. Using immunoSEQ multiplex PCR, the repertoire was profiled, and TCRdb retains in-frame clones only, with some absent. Clone size and the V and J calls come from that table; the DNA yielded D and trimming. The repertoire has tens of thousands of clones, 82% of them found once; the top ten carry around a quarter. The CDR3 has 15 residues. The germline CDR1 and CDR2 sequences are SNHLY and FYNNEI. Losses at the gene ends were 6 bases for V and 4 bases for J; bases not matched to a gene: 9.

The chain uses TRBV2 and TRBJ1-2, with 9 bases lining up with TRBD1. The sequence derives from a human donor in a cohort sampled during active COVID-19. Sequencing was performed on peripheral blood. CDR3 nucleotides: TGTGCCAGCAGGCGACAGGGGGGGATCGGCTATGGCTACACCTTC. Amino acid sequence: CASRRQGGIGYGYTF.